The following is a T cell receptor (beta chain) sequence with its context. Germline CDR1 MGHDK, CDR2 SYGVNS. The CDR3 totals 16 residues. With 2 bases removed from V and 2 bases from J, the gap between germline ends came to 13 bases. The sample is drawn from a study of shared T cell receptors in the human thymus. Assay: immunoSEQ multiplex PCR; the TCRdb copy retains only in-frame clones and omits some. Here the sample spans approximately 400,000 clones, just under 95% being singletons. Sequencing was done on a sample of thymocytes. The clonotype originates from a human donor. The genes are TRBV25-1 and TRBJ1-3; perhaps TRBD1 as D (5 bases). The CDR3 nucleotides read TGTGCCAGCAGTGAAACCGCAGGGATCGCTGGAAACACCATATATTTT. Residues: CASSETAGIAGNTIYF.